This TCR beta chain was captured in a study of blood T cell repertoires in COVID-19. Study context: T cells, B-cell-depleted T cells, or PBMCs provided the cDNA or gDNA that served as material.

Germline CDR1 reads SGHTA; CDR2 reads FQGNSA. With 2 bases removed from V and 3 bases from J, the gap between germline ends came to 14 bases. The CDR3 covers 15 residues. Two negative PCRs, clearance, or symptom resolution characterized the recovered Cohort 3 donors. How the authors handled the data: Amplification of reference gene primers provided the estimated nucleated cell counts. The method was immunoSEQ multiplex PCR; TCRdb's version includes in-frame clones alone and lacks a portion of them. V and J calls and clone size are those listed in that table; D and trimming were worked out from the DNA. The sample holds hundreds of thousands of clones, roughly 89% seen once.

The chain has TRBV7-2 and TRBJ2-7; tentative D call: TRBD1 (6 bases). Sequenced input: PBMCs or T cells enriched from blood (not recorded which). The origin of this receptor is a woman under 40 who had recovered from COVID-19. CDR3 loop: CASSLSSDSHYEQYF. DNA for the CDR3: TGTGCCAGCAGCTTAAGTTCGGACAGCCACTACGAGCAGTACTTC.